This T cell receptor beta chain is drawn from a study of OX40 agonist ivuxolimab in advanced cancers. Study overall: All patients had ivuxolimab intravenously every 2 weeks at 0.01 to 10 mg/kg.

Germline V CDR1 and CDR2: DFQATT, SNEGSKA (reference sequence). This CDR3 region has 10 residues. Trimming took off 3 bases at V and 8 bases at J, with 7 bases between the two ends. The protocol was immunoSEQ multiplex PCR, while the TCRdb copy is restricted to in-frame clones and leaves out a portion. The data contain 45,000 or so clones, 82% of them singletons. The chain couples TRBV20-1 to TRBJ1-1, with D possibly TRBD1 on 5 matching bases. The sequence was obtained from an adult with an advanced solid tumor such as melanoma, head and neck, liver or kidney cancer. Sequences were derived from CD4+ or CD8+ T cells sorted from blood, sampled in a trial of the OX40 agonist ivuxolimab. CDR3 protein: CSARWTEAFF. Here the CDR3 DNA reads TGCAGTGCTAGGTGGACAGAAGCTTTCTTT.